The sequence of this T cell receptor (beta chain) was determined in a study of response to subunit inactivated influenza vaccine. Study-level points and caveats: Authors suggested that a seasonal influenza vaccination recruits few new T cells each time.

MiXCR, applied by TCRdb to the RT-PCR reads, yields one record per CDR3 protein. This table has more than 700,000 distinct CDR3 sequences, over 20% appearing once. The V end was cut by 5 bases, the J end by 6 bases, with 12 bases between. The CDR3 is 13 residues long. The germline gives CDR1 LGHNA, CDR2 YSLEER. For this clonotype: The antigen is undetermined.

The rearrangement uses TRBV4-3 and TRBJ2-3, with D possibly matching TRBD2 (5 bases). The source is a man between 50 and 59 years old who received an inactivated influenza vaccine. The starting material was PBMCs from blood, obtained about 5 days after vaccination. The CDR3 DNA reads TGCGCCAGCAGCGGCCGCCGGAGGGATACGCAGTATTTT. Translating it yields CASSGRRRDTQYF.